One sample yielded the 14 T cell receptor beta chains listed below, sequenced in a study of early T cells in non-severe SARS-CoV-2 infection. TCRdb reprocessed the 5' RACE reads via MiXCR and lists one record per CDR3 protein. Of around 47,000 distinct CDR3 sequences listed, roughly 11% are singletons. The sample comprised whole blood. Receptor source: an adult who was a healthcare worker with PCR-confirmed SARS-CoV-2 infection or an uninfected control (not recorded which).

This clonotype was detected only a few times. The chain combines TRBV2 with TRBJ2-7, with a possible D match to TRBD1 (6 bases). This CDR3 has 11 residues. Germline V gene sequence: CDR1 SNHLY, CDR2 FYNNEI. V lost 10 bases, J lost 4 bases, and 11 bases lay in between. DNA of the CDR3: TGTGCCACGGGACAAGGGTACGAGCAGTACTTC. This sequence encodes CATGQGYEQYF.

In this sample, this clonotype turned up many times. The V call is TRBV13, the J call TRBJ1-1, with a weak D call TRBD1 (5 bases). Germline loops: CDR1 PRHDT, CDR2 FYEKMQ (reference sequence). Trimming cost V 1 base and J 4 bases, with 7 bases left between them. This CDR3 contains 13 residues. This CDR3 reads CASSLAGFTEAFF. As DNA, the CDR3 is TGTGCCAGCAGCTTAGCAGGGTTCACTGAAGCTTTCTTT.

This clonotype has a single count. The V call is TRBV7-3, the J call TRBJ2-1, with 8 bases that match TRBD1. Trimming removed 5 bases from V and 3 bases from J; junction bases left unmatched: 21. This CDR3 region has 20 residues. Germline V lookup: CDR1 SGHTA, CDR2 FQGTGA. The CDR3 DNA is TGTGCCAGCAGCCCAAAACCGGGGGACAGGAGGCATCTGGGCTACAATGAGCAGTTCTTC. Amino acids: CASSPKPGDRRHLGYNEQFF.

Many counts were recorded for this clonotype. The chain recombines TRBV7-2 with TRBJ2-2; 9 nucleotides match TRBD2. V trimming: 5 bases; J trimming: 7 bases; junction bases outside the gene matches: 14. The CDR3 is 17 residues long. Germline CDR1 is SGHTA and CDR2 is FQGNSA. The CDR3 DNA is TGTGCCAGCAGCCTATTTAGCGGGGGCGCTATGGTCGGGGAGCTGTTTTTT. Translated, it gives CASSLFSGGAMVGELFF.

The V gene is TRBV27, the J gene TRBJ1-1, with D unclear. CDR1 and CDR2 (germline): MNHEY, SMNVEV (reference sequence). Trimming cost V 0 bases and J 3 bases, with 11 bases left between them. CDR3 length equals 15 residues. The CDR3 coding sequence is TGTGCCAGCAGTTTATCGGCATTCGGGCACACTGAAGCTTTCTTT. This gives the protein CASSLSAFGHTEAFF.

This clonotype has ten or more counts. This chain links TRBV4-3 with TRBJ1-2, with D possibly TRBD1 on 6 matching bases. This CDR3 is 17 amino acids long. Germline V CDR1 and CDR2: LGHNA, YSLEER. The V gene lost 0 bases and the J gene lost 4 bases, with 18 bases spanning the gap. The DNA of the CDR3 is TGCGCCAGCAGCCAAGACACTGCCGGGGGCGCACGCTATGGCTACACCTTC. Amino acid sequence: CASSQDTAGGARYGYTF.

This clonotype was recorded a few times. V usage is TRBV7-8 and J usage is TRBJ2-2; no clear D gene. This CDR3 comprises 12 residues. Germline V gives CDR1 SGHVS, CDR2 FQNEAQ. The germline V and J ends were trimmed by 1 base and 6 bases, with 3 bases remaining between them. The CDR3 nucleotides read TGTGCCAGCAGCTTAGGGTCCGGGGAGCTGTTTTTT. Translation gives CASSLGSGELFF.

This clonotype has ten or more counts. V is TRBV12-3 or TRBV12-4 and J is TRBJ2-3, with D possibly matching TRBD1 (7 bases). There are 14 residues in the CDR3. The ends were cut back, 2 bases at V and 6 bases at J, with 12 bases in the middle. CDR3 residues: CASSLIAGGDTQYF. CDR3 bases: TGTGCCAGCAGTTTAATCGCAGGGGGGGATACGCAGTATTTT.

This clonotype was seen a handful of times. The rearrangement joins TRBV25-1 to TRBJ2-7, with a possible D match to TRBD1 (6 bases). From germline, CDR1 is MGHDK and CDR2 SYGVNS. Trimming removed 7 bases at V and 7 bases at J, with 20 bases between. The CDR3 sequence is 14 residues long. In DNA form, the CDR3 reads TGTGCCAGCACTCCCTGGGACACTCTACGGGAGCAGTACTTC. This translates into CASTPWDTLREQYF.

Written as DNA, the CDR3 is TGCGCCACCACGGACAGGGTAACCGGGGAGCTGTTTTTT. Its translation is CATTDRVTGELFF. V is TRBV10-1 and J is TRBJ2-2; 8 bases align to TRBD1. The CDR3 has 13 amino acids. J lost 5 bases, V lost 10 bases, and 6 bases had no gene match. Germline V gives CDR1 WNHNN, CDR2 SYGVQD (reference sequence).

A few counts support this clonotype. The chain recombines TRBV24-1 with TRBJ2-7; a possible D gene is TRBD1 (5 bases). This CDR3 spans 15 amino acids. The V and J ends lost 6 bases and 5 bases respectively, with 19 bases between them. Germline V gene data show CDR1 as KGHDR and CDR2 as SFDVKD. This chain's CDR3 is CATSSGLNRWNEQYF. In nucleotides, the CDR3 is TGTGCCACCAGTTCGGGCCTTAACAGGTGGAACGAGCAGTACTTC.

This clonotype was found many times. The chain's CDR3 is CASSLDRGYTF. The DNA for the CDR3 is TGTGCCAGCAGCTTAGATCGAGGCTACACCTTC. The chain links TRBV7-2 to TRBJ1-2, with D uncertain. The germline V gene encodes CDR1 SGHTA and CDR2 FQGNSA. Trimming removed 1 base from V and 8 bases from J, with 5 bases in between. CDR3 length: 11 residues.

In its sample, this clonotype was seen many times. Written as DNA, the CDR3 is TGTGCCAGCAGCTTTGCCGGGACCCACCAAGGATCCTACGAGCAGTACTTC. Its translation: CASSFAGTHQGSYEQYF. V usage is TRBV5-6 and J usage is TRBJ2-7, with D possibly called TRBD1 or TRBD2 (5 bases each). V lost 2 bases and J 1 base, leaving 19 bases between the germline ends. CDR3 length: 17 residues. The germline gives CDR1 SGHDT, CDR2 YYEEEE.

The CDR3 is CASSTDSYNEQFF. CDR3 DNA sequence: TGTGCCAGCAGCACGGACAGCTACAATGAGCAGTTCTTC. The rearrangement uses TRBV3-1 and TRBJ2-1, with TRBD1 as a possible D gene (6 bases). Germline loops: CDR1 LGHDT, CDR2 YNNKEL (reference sequence). The V end lost 5 bases, the J end lost 3 bases, and 8 bases lay between the germline ends. The CDR3 is made up of 13 amino acids.